This T cell receptor (beta chain) is from a study of T cells in localized non-small cell lung cancer. Comments on this clone: Its antigen is undetermined.

Whole-study results and caveats: Uninvolved adjacent lung had more T cell clonality than any other tissue, topping tumor. Adjacent lung held a median roughly 60 of the top 100 tumor clones.

Sequencing used immunoSEQ multiplex PCR; TCRdb keeps in-frame clones, though not all of them. Here the sample spans approximately 2,600 clones, under 30% being singletons. Germline CDR1 MDHEN, CDR2 SYDVKM. The CDR3 consists of 16 residues. J was trimmed by 8 bases and V by 5 bases; bases with no gene match: 14. The chain is built from TRBV28 and TRBJ1-4; TRBD1 aligns across 7 bases. The sample here was normal lung tissue next to the tumor, taken before any cancer treatment. This sequence originates from a male donor at least 60 years old with stage II lung adenocarcinoma. The CDR3 coding sequence is TGTGCCAGCAGTCGATTTTACAGGGGAAAGGGGGAAAAACTGTTTTTT. This codes for CASSRFYRGKGEKLFF.